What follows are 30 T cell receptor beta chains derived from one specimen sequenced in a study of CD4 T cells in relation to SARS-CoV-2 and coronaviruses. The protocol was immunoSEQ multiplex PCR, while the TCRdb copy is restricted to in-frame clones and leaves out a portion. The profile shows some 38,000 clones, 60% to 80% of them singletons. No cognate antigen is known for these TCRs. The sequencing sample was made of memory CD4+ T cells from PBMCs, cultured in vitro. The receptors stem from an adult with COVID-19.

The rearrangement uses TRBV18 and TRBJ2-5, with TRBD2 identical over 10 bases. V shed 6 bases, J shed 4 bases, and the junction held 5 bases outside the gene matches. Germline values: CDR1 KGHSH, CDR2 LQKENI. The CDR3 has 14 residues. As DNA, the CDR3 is TGTGCCAGCTCCCGGACTAGCGGAAGAGAGACCCAGTACTTC. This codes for CASSRTSGRETQYF.

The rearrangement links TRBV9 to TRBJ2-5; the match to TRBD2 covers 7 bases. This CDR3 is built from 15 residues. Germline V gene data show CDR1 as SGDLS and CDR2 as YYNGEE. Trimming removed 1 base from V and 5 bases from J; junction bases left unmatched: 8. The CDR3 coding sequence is TGTGCCAGCAGCGTAAGGTGGGAGGGCCGGGAGACCCAGTACTTC. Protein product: CASSVRWEGRETQYF.

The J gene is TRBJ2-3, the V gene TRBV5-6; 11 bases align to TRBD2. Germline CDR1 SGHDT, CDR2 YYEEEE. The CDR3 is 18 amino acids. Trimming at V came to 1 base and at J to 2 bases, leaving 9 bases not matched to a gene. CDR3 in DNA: TGTGCCAGCAGCTTGTTTGGGACTAGCGGTTTGCACACAGATACGCAGTATTTT. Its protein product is CASSLFGTSGLHTDTQYF.

CDR3 in DNA: TGCGCCAGCAGCCAAGAACCACCAACTATCGCGGAGACCCAGTACTTC. It yields the protein CASSQEPPTIAETQYF. J is TRBJ2-5 and V is TRBV4-1; unclear D gene. V was cut by 0 bases and J by 5 bases, with 16 bases left in between. This CDR3 is 16 amino acids long. Germline CDR1 MGHRA, CDR2 YSYEKL.

CDR3 loop: CASSQFMGQGADTQYF. The CDR3 nucleotides are TGTGCCAGCAGCCAATTCATGGGACAGGGTGCGGATACGCAGTATTTT. The chain is built from TRBV3-1 (or the pseudogene TRBV3-2) and TRBJ2-3, with 9 bases identical to TRBD1. Germline CDR1 and CDR2: LGHDT and YNNKEL (reference sequence). The J segment lost 6 bases and the V segment lost 2 bases, leaving 9 bases of the junction unmatched. There are 16 residues in the CDR3.

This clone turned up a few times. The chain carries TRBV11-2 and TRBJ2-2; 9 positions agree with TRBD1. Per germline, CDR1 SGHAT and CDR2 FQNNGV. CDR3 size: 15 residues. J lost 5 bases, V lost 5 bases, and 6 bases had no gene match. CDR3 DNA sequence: TGTGCCAGCAGCCAGACAGGGGGGGAGACCGGGGAGCTGTTTTTT. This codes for CASSQTGGETGELFF.

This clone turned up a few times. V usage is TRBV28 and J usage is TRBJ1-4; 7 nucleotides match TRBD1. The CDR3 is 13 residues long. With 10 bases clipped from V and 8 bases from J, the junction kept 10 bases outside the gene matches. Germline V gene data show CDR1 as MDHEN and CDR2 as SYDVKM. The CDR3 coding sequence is TGTGCCACCTACGGGACAGCCAGAGAAAAACTGTTTTTT. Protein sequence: CATYGTAREKLFF.

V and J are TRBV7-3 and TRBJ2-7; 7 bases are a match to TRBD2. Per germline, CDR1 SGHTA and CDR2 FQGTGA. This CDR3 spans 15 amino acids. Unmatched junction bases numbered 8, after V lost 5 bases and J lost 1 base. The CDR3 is CASSEFAGESYEQYF. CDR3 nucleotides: TGTGCCAGCAGCGAGTTCGCGGGAGAATCCTACGAGCAGTACTTC.

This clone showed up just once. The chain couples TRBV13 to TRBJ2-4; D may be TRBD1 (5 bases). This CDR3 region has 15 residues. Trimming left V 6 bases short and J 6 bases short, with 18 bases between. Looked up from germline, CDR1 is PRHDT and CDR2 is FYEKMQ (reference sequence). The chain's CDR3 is CASRRAGSLTNIQYF. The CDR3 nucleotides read TGTGCCAGCAGAAGGGCAGGGTCCCTGACAAACATTCAGTACTTC. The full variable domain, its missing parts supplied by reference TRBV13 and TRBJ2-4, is AAGVIQSPRHLIKEKRETATLKCYPIPRHDTVYWYQQGPGQDPQFLISFYEKMQSDKGSIPDRFSAQQFSDYHSELNMSSLELGDSALYFCASRRAGSLTNIQYFGAGTRLSVL.

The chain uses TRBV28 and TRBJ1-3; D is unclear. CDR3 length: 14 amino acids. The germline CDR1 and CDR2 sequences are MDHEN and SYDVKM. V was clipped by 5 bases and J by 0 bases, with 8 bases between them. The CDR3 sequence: CASSPSPSGNTIYF. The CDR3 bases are TGTGCCAGCAGTCCTTCGCCCTCTGGAAACACCATATATTTT.

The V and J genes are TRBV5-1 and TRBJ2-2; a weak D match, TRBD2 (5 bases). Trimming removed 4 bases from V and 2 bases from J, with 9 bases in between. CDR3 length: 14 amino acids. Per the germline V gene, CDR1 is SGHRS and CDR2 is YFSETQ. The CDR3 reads CASSTGINTGELFF. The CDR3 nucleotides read TGCGCCAGCAGCACCGGGATCAACACCGGGGAGCTGTTTTTT.

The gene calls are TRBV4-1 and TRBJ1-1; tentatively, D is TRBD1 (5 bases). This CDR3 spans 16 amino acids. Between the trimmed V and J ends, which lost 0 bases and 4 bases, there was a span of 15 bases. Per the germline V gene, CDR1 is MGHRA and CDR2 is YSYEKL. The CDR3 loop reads CASSQDTDKRGTEAFF. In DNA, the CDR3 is TGCGCCAGCAGCCAAGATACGGACAAGAGGGGCACTGAAGCTTTCTTT.

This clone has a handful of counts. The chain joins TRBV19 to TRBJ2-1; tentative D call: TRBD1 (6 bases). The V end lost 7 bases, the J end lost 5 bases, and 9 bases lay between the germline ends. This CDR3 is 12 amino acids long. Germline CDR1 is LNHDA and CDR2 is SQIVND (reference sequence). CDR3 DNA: TGTGCCAGTACTCAGGGGCACAATGAGCAGTTCTTC. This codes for CASTQGHNEQFF.

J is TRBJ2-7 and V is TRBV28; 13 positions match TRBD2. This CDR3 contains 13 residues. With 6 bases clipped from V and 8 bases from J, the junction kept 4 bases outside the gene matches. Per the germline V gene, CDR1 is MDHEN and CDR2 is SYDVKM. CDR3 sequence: CASSPGTSGKQYF. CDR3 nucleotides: TGTGCCAGCAGCCCTGGGACTAGCGGGAAGCAGTACTTC.

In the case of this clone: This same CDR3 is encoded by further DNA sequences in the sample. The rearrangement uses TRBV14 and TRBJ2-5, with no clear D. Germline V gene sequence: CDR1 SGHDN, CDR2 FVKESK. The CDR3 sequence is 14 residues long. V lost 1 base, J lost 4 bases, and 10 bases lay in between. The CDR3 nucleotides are TGTGCCAGCAGCCAAGGGGCTAGGTCAGAGACCCAGTACTTC. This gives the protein CASSQGARSETQYF.

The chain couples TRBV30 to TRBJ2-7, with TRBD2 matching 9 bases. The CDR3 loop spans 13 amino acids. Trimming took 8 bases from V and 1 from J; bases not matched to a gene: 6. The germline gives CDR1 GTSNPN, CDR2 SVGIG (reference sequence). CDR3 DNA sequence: TGTGCCGGGACTAGCCGTGGGTCCTACGAGCAGTACTTC. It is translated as CAGTSRGSYEQYF. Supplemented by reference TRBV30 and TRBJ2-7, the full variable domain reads SQTIHQWPATLVQPVGSPLSLECTVEGTSNPNLYWYRQAAGRGLQLLFYSVGIGQISSEVPQNLSASRPQDRQFILSSKKLLLSDSGFYLCAGTSRGSYEQYFGPGTRLTVT.

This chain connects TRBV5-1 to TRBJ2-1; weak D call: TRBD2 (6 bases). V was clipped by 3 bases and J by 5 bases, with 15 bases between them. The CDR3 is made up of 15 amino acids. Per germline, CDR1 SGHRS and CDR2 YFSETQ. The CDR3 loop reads CASSSEGRFDNEQFF. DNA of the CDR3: TGCGCCAGCAGCTCGGAGGGCCGATTTGACAATGAGCAGTTCTTC. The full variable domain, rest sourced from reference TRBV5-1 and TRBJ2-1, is KAGVTQTPRYLIKTRGQQVTLSCSPISGHRSVSWYQQTPGQGLQFLFEYFSETQRNKGNFPGRFSGRQFSNSRSEMNVSTLELGDSALYLCASSSEGRFDNEQFFGPGTRLTVL.

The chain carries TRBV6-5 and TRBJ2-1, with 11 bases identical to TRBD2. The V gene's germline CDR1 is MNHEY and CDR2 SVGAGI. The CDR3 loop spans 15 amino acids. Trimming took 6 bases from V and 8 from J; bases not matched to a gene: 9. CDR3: CASSGTSGGFDEQFF. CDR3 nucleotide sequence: TGTGCCAGCAGCGGGACTAGCGGTGGATTCGATGAGCAGTTCTTC.

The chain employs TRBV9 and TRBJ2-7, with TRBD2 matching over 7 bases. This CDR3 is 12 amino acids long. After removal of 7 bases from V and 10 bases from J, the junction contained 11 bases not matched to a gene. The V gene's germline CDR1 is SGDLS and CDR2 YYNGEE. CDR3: CASGGENSEQYF. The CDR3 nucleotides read TGTGCCAGCGGGGGGGAAAATTCGGAACAGTACTTC.

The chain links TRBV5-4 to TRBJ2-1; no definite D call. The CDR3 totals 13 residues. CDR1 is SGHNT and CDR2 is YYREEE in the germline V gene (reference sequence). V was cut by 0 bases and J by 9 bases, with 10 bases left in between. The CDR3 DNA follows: TGTGCCAGCAGCTTGGTGGATTCCGGTGAGCAGTTCTTC. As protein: CASSLVDSGEQFF.

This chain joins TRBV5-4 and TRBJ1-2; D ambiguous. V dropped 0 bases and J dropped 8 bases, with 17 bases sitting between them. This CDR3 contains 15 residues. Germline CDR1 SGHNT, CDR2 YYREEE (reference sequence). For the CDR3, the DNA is TGTGCCAGCAGCTTGGGCCTGTTGATGCATGAGGGCTACACCTTC. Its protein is CASSLGLLMHEGYTF.

The CDR3 nucleotides are TGTGCCAGCAGTTACACGGGACGGGGGAGCAATCAGCCCCAGCATTTT. As protein: CASSYTGRGSNQPQHF. The chain couples TRBV6-6 to TRBJ1-5; possible D gene TRBD1, 5 bases. Germline-derived CDR1 and CDR2 are MNHNY and SVGAGI (reference sequence). With 2 bases removed from V and 1 base from J, the gap between germline ends came to 12 bases. This CDR3 comprises 16 residues.

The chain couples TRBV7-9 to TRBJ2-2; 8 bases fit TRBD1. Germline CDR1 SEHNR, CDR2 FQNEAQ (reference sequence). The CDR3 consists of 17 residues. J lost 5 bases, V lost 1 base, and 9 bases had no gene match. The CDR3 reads CASSLVEGQGRTGELFF. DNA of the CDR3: TGTGCCAGCAGCTTAGTTGAAGGACAGGGAAGAACCGGGGAGCTGTTTTTT.

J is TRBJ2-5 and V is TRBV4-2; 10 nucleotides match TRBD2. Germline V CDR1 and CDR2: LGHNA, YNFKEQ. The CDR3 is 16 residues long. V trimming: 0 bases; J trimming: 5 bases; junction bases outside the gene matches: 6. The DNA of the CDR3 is TGTGCCAGCAGCCAAGATTCTAGCGGGAGTTGGGAGACCCAGTACTTC. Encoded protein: CASSQDSSGSWETQYF.

CDR3 loop: CAISEKASGNYEQYF. The CDR3 DNA reads as TGTGCCATCAGTGAAAAGGCTAGCGGGAACTACGAGCAGTACTTC. V and J are TRBV10-3 and TRBJ2-7, with TRBD2 identical over 9 bases. Germline CDR1 ENHRY, CDR2 SYGVKD. V shed 3 bases, J shed 3 bases, and the junction held 6 bases outside the gene matches. The CDR3 is 15 residues long.

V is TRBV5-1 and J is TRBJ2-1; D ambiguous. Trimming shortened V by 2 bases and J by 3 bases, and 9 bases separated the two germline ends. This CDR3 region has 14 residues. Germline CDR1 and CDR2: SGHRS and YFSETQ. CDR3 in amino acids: CASSLLPIYNEQFF. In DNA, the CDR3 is TGCGCCAGCAGCTTACTTCCCATCTACAATGAGCAGTTCTTC.

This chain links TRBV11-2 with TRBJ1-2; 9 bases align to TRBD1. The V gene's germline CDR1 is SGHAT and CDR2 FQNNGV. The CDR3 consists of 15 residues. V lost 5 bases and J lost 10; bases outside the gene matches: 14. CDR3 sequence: CASSTINRDRENYTF. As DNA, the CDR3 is TGTGCCAGCAGCACAATAAACCGGGACAGGGAGAACTACACCTTC.

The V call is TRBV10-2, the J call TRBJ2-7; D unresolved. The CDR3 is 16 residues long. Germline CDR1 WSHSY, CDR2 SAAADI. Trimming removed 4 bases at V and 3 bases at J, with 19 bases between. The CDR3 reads CASSGISLPTFYEQYF. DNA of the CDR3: TGCGCCAGCAGTGGAATCAGCTTACCTACCTTCTACGAGCAGTACTTC.

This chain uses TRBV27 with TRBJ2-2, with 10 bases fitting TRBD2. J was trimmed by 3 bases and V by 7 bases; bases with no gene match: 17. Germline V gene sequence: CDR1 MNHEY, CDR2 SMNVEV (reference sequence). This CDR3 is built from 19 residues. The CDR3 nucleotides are TGTGCCAGCACCAGGGGTAGGACTAGCGGAGCGGGGCACACCGGGGAGCTGTTTTTT. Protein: CASTRGRTSGAGHTGELFF.

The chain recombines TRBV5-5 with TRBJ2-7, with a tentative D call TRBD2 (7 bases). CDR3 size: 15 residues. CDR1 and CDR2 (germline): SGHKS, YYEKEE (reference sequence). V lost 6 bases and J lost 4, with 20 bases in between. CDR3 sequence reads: CASTWGGGAGYEQYF. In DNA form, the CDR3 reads TGTGCCAGCACCTGGGGCGGGGGCGCAGGTTACGAGCAGTACTTC.